This TCR beta chain came from a study of T cells after yellow fever vaccination. The CDR3 contains 16 residues. Germline loops: CDR1 PRHDT, CDR2 FYEKMQ (reference sequence). V dropped 1 base and J dropped 7 bases, with 17 bases sitting between them. Details on this clonotype: Its antigen is not identified.

TCRdb called the 5' RACE reads again in MiXCR, with one record for every CDR3 protein. This sample carries tens of thousands of distinct CDR3 sequences, 7.4% of them seen once, and the ten largest clones take 28%. Overall study results and limits: The appearance of a small share of clonotypes in both CD4 and CD8 compartments was observed.

The source was CD8+ T cells sorted from PBMCs, collected less than 16 days after the first yellow fever vaccination. The origin of this receptor is a man aged 18 to 30 who received the YFV17D yellow fever vaccine. The J gene is TRBJ2-1, the V gene TRBV13, with D perhaps matching TRBD2 (7 bases). The chain's CDR3 is CASSLVSGGPRNEQFF. The CDR3 region has the DNA TGTGCCAGCAGCTTAGTATCGGGGGGCCCCAGGAATGAGCAGTTCTTC.